These 31 T cell receptor beta chains came from one sample sequenced in a study of glioma-infiltrating T cells after dendritic cell vaccination. Clones were sequenced by immunoSEQ multiplex PCR, and TCRdb holds only the in-frame ones, with some missing. The table includes under 40,000 clones, approximately 90% detected once. The input for sequencing was blood, taken before dendritic cell vaccination. The source is a human donor with glioblastoma.

This chain links TRBV30 with TRBJ1-1; D might be TRBD1 (5 bases). Germline CDR1 GTSNPN, CDR2 SVGIG (reference sequence). This CDR3 comprises 13 residues. The CDR3 bases are TGTCTAGGCCGGAAAGGGGCCGGCACTGAAGCTTTCTTT. It translates to CLGRKGAGTEAFF.

The chain uses TRBV5-1 and TRBJ2-3, with 8 nucleotides matching TRBD1. V lost 3 bases and J lost 4; bases outside the gene matches: 10. Per the germline V gene, CDR1 is SGHRS and CDR2 is YFSETQ. This CDR3 region has 16 residues. The CDR3 reads CASSWNNRGRSDTQYF. CDR3 nucleotides: TGCGCCAGCAGCTGGAATAACAGGGGGAGGTCAGATACGCAGTATTTT.

The J gene is TRBJ1-5, the V gene TRBV7-9; D is ambiguous. Between the trimmed V and J ends, which lost 5 bases and 6 bases, there was a span of 17 bases. This CDR3 region has 15 residues. The germline V gene encodes CDR1 SEHNR and CDR2 FQNEAQ (reference sequence). The CDR3: CASSLGLAGFQPQHF. CDR3 sequence (DNA): TGTGCCAGCAGCCTCGGCCTCGCGGGCTTTCAGCCCCAGCATTTT.

The J gene is TRBJ1-4, the V gene TRBV27; 7 bases map to TRBD1. The CDR3 has 15 amino acids. The V gene end was trimmed by 3 bases and the J gene end by 1 base; junction bases not matched to a gene: 2. Germline V lookup: CDR1 MNHEY, CDR2 SMNVEV (reference sequence). The DNA for the CDR3 is TGTGCCAGCAGTTTCGCAGGGGGAACTAATGAAAAACTGTTTTTT. Its protein is CASSFAGGTNEKLFF.

Points on this clone: A read error may account for a junction end that differs from germline. The V and J genes are TRBV5-1 and TRBJ1-6; no clear D. The germline V gene encodes CDR1 SGHRS and CDR2 YFSETQ. CDR3 length: 18 amino acids. Here the CDR3 DNA reads TGCGCCAGCAGTGAAACCCCCCCCTTAAGCTCCTATAATTCCCCCCTCCACTTT. Translation gives CASSETPPLSSYNSPLHF.

The J gene is TRBJ2-3, the V gene TRBV29-1; 8 bases map to TRBD1. The V gene's germline CDR1 is SQVTM and CDR2 ANQGSEA. The CDR3 sequence is 15 residues long. Losses at the gene ends were 5 bases for V and 6 bases for J; bases not matched to a gene: 13. CDR3 residues: CSVWTGLGSMDTQYF. Written as DNA, the CDR3 is TGCAGCGTTTGGACAGGGCTGGGTAGCATGGATACGCAGTATTTT.

This clone came up once. V is TRBV4-1 and J is TRBJ2-4; D ambiguous. The germline CDR1 and CDR2 sequences are MGHRA and YSYEKL. The CDR3 length is 17 residues. V lost 1 base, J lost 0 bases, and 13 bases lay in between. The CDR3 DNA is TGCGCCAGCAGCCAAGTAGTATTACTAATAGCCAAAAACATTCAGTACTTC. This gives the protein CASSQVVLLIAKNIQYF.

This clone was observed once. The junction and the germline gene differ at one end; a read error may be behind it. This sample includes further DNA sequences coding for the same CDR3. The chain recombines TRBV6-1 with TRBJ2-7; TRBD2 matches 8 bases. Germline V lookup: CDR1 MNHNS, CDR2 SASEGT. There are 15 residues in the CDR3. The CDR3 nucleotides read TGTGCCAGCAGTCCCCGTAGCGGGGAAGGTGGGGAGCAGTACTTT. It encodes CASSPRSGEGGEQYF.

This clone turned up a few times. The chain is built from TRBV5-1 and TRBJ2-7; 8 nucleotides agree with TRBD1. Germline CDR1 and CDR2: SGHRS and YFSETQ. The CDR3 sequence is 16 residues long. The ends lost 0 bases at V and 2 bases at J; junction bases unmatched: 7. The CDR3 loop is CASSLGGTGTTYEQYF. CDR3 coding DNA: TGCGCCAGCAGCTTGGGAGGGACAGGAACGACCTACGAGCAGTACTTC.

In this sample, this clone turned up once. The genes are TRBV18 and TRBJ2-5; perhaps TRBD2 as D (7 bases). Germline V lookup: CDR1 KGHSH, CDR2 LQKENI. With 3 bases removed from V and 5 bases from J, the gap between germline ends came to 13 bases. The CDR3 extends over 14 amino acids. The CDR3 region is CASSPTGGVETQYF. The CDR3 nucleotides are TGTGCCAGCTCACCGACGGGGGGCGTCGAGACCCAGTACTTC.

The chain combines TRBV7-9 with TRBJ2-3; TRBD1 is a possible D gene (5 bases). V lost 5 bases and J lost 4, with 7 bases in between. This CDR3 spans 12 amino acids. From germline, CDR1 is SEHNR and CDR2 FQNEAQ (reference sequence). The CDR3 here is CASSGRADTQYF. The CDR3 DNA is TGTGCCAGCAGCGGCAGGGCAGATACGCAGTATTTT.

The count of this clone is one. The V gene is TRBV30, the J gene TRBJ1-2, with D unresolved. This CDR3 is built from 9 residues. Germline CDR1 reads GTSNPN; CDR2 reads SVGIG (reference sequence). V was shortened by 7 bases and J by 8 bases, with 8 bases between the two germline ends. Here the CDR3 DNA reads TGTGCCTTCATGGAGGGCTACACCTTC. Translated: CAFMEGYTF.

This clone was detected only a few times. The chain has TRBV6-4 and TRBJ2-3, with 9 positions matching TRBD1. Trimming at V came to 8 bases and at J to 2 bases, leaving 2 bases not matched to a gene. Per germline, CDR1 MRHNA and CDR2 SNTAGT. The CDR3 has 13 amino acids. The DNA for the CDR3 is TGTGCCAGCGGACAGGGGCACACAGATACGCAGTATTTT. It is translated as CASGQGHTDTQYF.

The J gene is TRBJ2-3, the V gene TRBV7-6, with 7 bases matching TRBD2. Unmatched junction bases numbered 8, after V lost 2 bases and J lost 6 bases. Germline V CDR1 and CDR2: SGHVS, FNYEAQ. The CDR3 consists of 15 residues. CDR3 in DNA: TGTGCCAGCAGCTTAAGCTGGGGGGGGGACGATACGCAGTATTTT. Protein: CASSLSWGGDDTQYF.

CDR3 nucleotide sequence: TGTGCCAGCAGCTTAGCCCAGGGTGGCCAGCATTTT. It is translated as CASSLAQGGQHF. The gene calls are TRBV7-9 and TRBJ1-5; perhaps TRBD1 as D (5 bases). Between the trimmed V and J ends, which lost 0 bases and 12 bases, there was a span of 9 bases. CDR3 length: 12 residues. From germline, CDR1 is SEHNR and CDR2 FQNEAQ (reference sequence).

This sequence joins TRBV6-5 and TRBJ2-5; a possible D gene is TRBD2 (5 bases). V lost 3 bases and J 3 bases, leaving 8 bases between the germline ends. The CDR3 extends over 13 amino acids. Germline loops: CDR1 MNHEY, CDR2 SVGAGI. This CDR3 is CASSYRTEETQYF. In DNA form, the CDR3 reads TGTGCCAGCAGTTATCGGACTGAAGAGACCCAGTACTTC.

This chain uses TRBV7-6 with TRBJ2-2; TRBD1 is a possible D gene (6 bases). This CDR3 contains 14 residues. Germline-derived CDR1 and CDR2 are SGHVS and FNYEAQ. Trimming took off 7 bases at V and 1 base at J, with 10 bases between the two ends. CDR3 sequence reads: CASIRTVNTGELFF. Written as DNA, the CDR3 is TGTGCCAGCATCAGGACAGTGAACACCGGGGAGCTGTTTTTT.

This chain links TRBV5-6 with TRBJ2-3, with 10 bases that match TRBD2. This CDR3 is 16 amino acids long. V shed 2 bases and J 4 bases; nucleotides not matched to a gene: 7. Germline CDR1 SGHDT, CDR2 YYEEEE. CDR3 coding DNA: TGTGCCAGCAGCTTTAGCGGGGGGCGCCCCGCAGATACGCAGTATTTT. It translates to CASSFSGGRPADTQYF. Combining the CDR3 with reference TRBV5-6 and TRBJ2-3 gives the whole variable domain DAGVTQSPTHLIKTRGQQVTLRCSPKSGHDTVSWYQQALGQGPQFIFQYYEEEERQRGNFPDRFSGHQFPNYSSELNVNALLLGDSALYLCASSFSGGRPADTQYFGPGTRLTVL.

This sequence joins TRBV5-1 and TRBJ2-7; TRBD1 might be the D (5 bases). The CDR3 sequence is 13 residues long. Germline V gives CDR1 SGHRS, CDR2 YFSETQ. V was cut by 0 bases and J by 2 bases, with 6 bases left in between. This CDR3 reads CASSLETAYEQYF. The CDR3 region has the DNA TGCGCCAGCAGCTTGGAGACAGCCTACGAGCAGTACTTC.

This sequence joins TRBV11-2 and TRBJ2-3; TRBD2 aligns across 8 bases. Germline lookup yields CDR1 SGHAT and CDR2 FQNNGV. The trim removed 5 bases at V and 2 bases at J, leaving 15 bases unmatched. The CDR3 sequence is 18 residues long. This chain's CDR3 is CASSQPTLSGAHTDTQYF. CDR3 in DNA: TGTGCCAGCAGCCAGCCGACCCTTAGCGGGGCCCACACAGATACGCAGTATTTT. Looking up the rest from reference TRBV11-2 and TRBJ2-3 gives the full variable domain: EAGVAQSPRYKIIEKRQSVAFWCNPISGHATLYWYQQILGQGPKLLIQFQNNGVVDDSQLPKDRFSAERLKGVDSTLKIQPAKLEDSAVYLCASSQPTLSGAHTDTQYFGPGTRLTVL.

This clone came up once. The V call is TRBV14, the J call TRBJ2-1, with 8 bases aligning to TRBD1. The V gene's germline CDR1 is SGHDN and CDR2 FVKESK. The CDR3 covers 17 residues. J was trimmed by 6 bases and V by 4 bases; bases with no gene match: 14. CDR3 nucleotides: TGTGCCAGCAGCCCGTCCCGGGACAGGCTCGGCGGCAATGAGCAGTTCTTC. It specifies CASSPSRDRLGGNEQFF. The full variable domain, rest sourced from reference TRBV14 and TRBJ2-1, is EAGVTQFPSHSVIEKGQTVTLRCDPISGHDNLYWYRRVMGKEIKFLLHFVKESKQDESGMPNNRFLAERTGGTYSTLKVQPAELEDSGVYFCASSPSRDRLGGNEQFFGPGTRLTVL.

The V and J genes are TRBV5-1 and TRBJ2-7; D is undetermined. CDR1 is SGHRS, CDR2 YFSETQ, per germline. The CDR3 sequence is 14 residues long. V dropped 4 bases and J dropped 2 bases, with 13 bases sitting between them. The DNA of the CDR3 is TGCGCCAGCAGCCGAGAAGGTGGGCCCTACGAGCAGTACTTC. It is translated as CASSREGGPYEQYF.

The V and J genes are TRBV6-5 and TRBJ2-3, with 7 bases lining up with TRBD2. The V gene end was trimmed by 0 bases and the J gene end by 4 bases; junction bases not matched to a gene: 4. Germline CDR1 reads MNHEY; CDR2 reads SVGAGI. There are 15 residues in the CDR3. CDR3 nucleotide sequence: TGTGCCAGCAGTTACTCGAGCGGGATAGCAGATACGCAGTATTTT. Amino acid sequence: CASSYSSGIADTQYF.

The chain couples TRBV10-1 to TRBJ2-7; 9 nucleotides line up with TRBD1. V dropped 5 bases and J dropped 3; count of bases not matched to a gene: 2. Looked up from germline, CDR1 is WNHNN and CDR2 is SYGVQD (reference sequence). The CDR3 sequence is 13 residues long. CDR3 coding DNA: TGCGCCAGCAGTCAGACAGGGGGCTACGAGCAGTACTTC. Translated: CASSQTGGYEQYF.

The chain links TRBV28 to TRBJ2-3; possible D gene TRBD2, 7 bases. CDR1 and CDR2 (germline): MDHEN, SYDVKM. The CDR3 is 16 residues long. V gave up 4 bases and J gave up 5 bases, with 19 bases separating them. This CDR3 is CASSWPRGGARDTQYF. The CDR3 coding sequence is TGTGCCAGCAGTTGGCCGAGGGGGGGGGCTAGAGATACGCAGTATTTT.

The chain combines TRBV6-1 with TRBJ2-5, with D maybe TRBD1 (6 bases). Germline values: CDR1 MNHNS, CDR2 SASEGT. The germline V and J ends were trimmed by 7 bases and 2 bases, with 14 bases remaining between them. The CDR3 runs to 14 residues. The CDR3: CASTSPGQQETQYF. CDR3 nucleotides: TGTGCCAGCACCTCACCGGGACAACAAGAGACCCAGTACTTC.

The V and J genes are TRBV2 and TRBJ2-1; TRBD2 is a possible D gene (5 bases). The ends were cut back, 4 bases at V and 8 bases at J, with 21 bases in the middle. In germline, CDR1 is SNHLY, CDR2 FYNNEI. This CDR3 region has 16 residues. The CDR3 DNA is TGTGCCAGCAGTGGATGGACTCTGCCCGGGAAGGATGAGCAGTTCTTC. Encoded protein: CASSGWTLPGKDEQFF.

The rearrangement links TRBV6-5 to TRBJ2-7; 8 bases are shared with TRBD1. Germline loops: CDR1 MNHEY, CDR2 SVGAGI. The CDR3 contains 14 residues. J lost 0 bases, V lost 2 bases, and 0 bases had no gene match. The CDR3 bases are TGTGCCAGCAGTTACCAGGGGGCCTCCTACGAGCAGTACTTC. Translating it yields CASSYQGASYEQYF.

The CDR3 DNA is TGCAGCGTTGAAGGCAACGGGGGAGGGGACTATGGCTACACCTTC. This codes for CSVEGNGGGDYGYTF. The chain carries TRBV29-1 and TRBJ1-2; possibly TRBD1 for D (5 bases). The CDR3 length is 15 residues. Germline V gene sequence: CDR1 SQVTM, CDR2 ANQGSEA. Trimming took 1 base from V and 3 from J, leaving 15 bases between them.

The chain carries TRBV6-5 and TRBJ2-7; TRBD1 agrees at 9 bases. Per the germline V gene, CDR1 is MNHEY and CDR2 is SVGAGI. V shed 5 bases, J shed 1 base, and the junction held 6 bases outside the gene matches. CDR3 length equals 15 residues. The CDR3 reads CASSTGGTGSYEQYF. The CDR3 nucleotides are TGTGCCAGCAGTACAGGGGGCACGGGTTCCTACGAGCAGTACTTC.

The chain employs TRBV5-1 and TRBJ1-5; D remains unclear. Germline CDR1 and CDR2: SGHRS and YFSETQ. Trimming left V 0 bases short and J 6 bases short, with 10 bases between. The CDR3 runs to 14 residues. The CDR3 protein is CASSLGPFGQPQHF. The CDR3, as DNA: TGCGCCAGCAGCTTGGGGCCGTTTGGTCAGCCCCAGCATTTT.